These 23 T cell receptor beta chains were all obtained from the same sample, sequenced in a study of T-cell reconstitution after alpha-beta-depleted transplantation in children. Unique molecular identifiers were incorporated during preparation of the TCRbeta library. Via MiXCR, TCRdb re-called the PCR reads, giving one row per CDR3 protein. The sample consists of roughly 500,000 distinct CDR3 sequences, approximately 30% of them appearing once. The source material was PBMCs from the stem cell graft donor, sampled from the stem cell graft. These receptors all come from a human donor who donated a stem cell graft to a child with aplastic anemia.

The rearrangement uses TRBV29-1 and TRBJ1-1; D unresolved. CDR3 length: 11 residues. Trimming pared 3 bases from V and 7 bases from J, leaving 9 bases between. Germline lookup yields CDR1 SQVTM and CDR2 ANQGSEA. Here the CDR3 DNA reads TGCAGCGTTGAGCGGCGGGGTGAAGCTTTCTTT. Translating it yields CSVERRGEAFF.

The genes are TRBV29-1 and TRBJ1-2; D call uncertain. Trimming left V 2 bases short and J 2 bases short, with 12 bases between. Germline CDR1 is SQVTM and CDR2 is ANQGSEA. The CDR3 totals 14 residues. CDR3 sequence: CSVESVAANYGYTF. For the CDR3, the DNA is TGCAGCGTTGAAAGCGTGGCAGCCAACTATGGCTACACCTTC.

The V call is TRBV6-2 or TRBV6-3, the J call TRBJ2-7, with 7 nucleotides matching TRBD1. The V and J ends lost 5 bases and 2 bases, in that order; junction bases with no gene match: 6. The V gene's germline CDR1 is MNHEY and CDR2 SVGEGT. The CDR3 is made up of 14 amino acids. Written as DNA, the CDR3 is TGTGCCAGCAGTCCGGGGACAGACGCCTACGAGCAGTACTTC. Its translation is CASSPGTDAYEQYF.

This clonotype was detected once. The CDR3 region is CSVSTTMGNEQFF. The CDR3 coding sequence is TGCAGCGTTTCCACGACCATGGGGAATGAGCAGTTCTTC. The chain joins TRBV29-1 to TRBJ2-1; D unclear. Trimming left V 5 bases short and J 7 bases short, with 15 bases between. Germline CDR1 and CDR2: SQVTM and ANQGSEA. The CDR3 has 13 residues.

This clonotype has just a few counts. The J gene is TRBJ1-6, the V gene TRBV7-2, with D unresolved. The CDR3 covers 15 residues. CDR1 is SGHTA and CDR2 is FQGNSA in the germline V gene. Trimming took off 0 bases at V and 5 bases at J, with 8 bases between the two ends. The CDR3 reads CASSLAGGDNSPLHF. Written as DNA, the CDR3 is TGTGCCAGCAGCTTAGCGGGCGGAGATAATTCACCCCTCCACTTT.

The chain recombines TRBV18 with TRBJ2-7; the D gene is possibly TRBD2 (5 bases). The CDR3 totals 14 residues. The germline gives CDR1 KGHSH, CDR2 LQKENI. Deletions cut 2 bases from V and 3 bases from J, with 11 bases between. CDR3 DNA: TGTGCCAGCTCACCATCTAACGGGAACTACGAGCAGTACTTC. Protein: CASSPSNGNYEQYF.

The CDR3 loop reads CASSPPGRVVLAEQYV. DNA of the CDR3: TGTGCCAGCTCACCACCGGGGCGGGTGGTTCTCGCCGAGCAGTACGTC. This sequence joins TRBV18 and TRBJ2-7; D might be TRBD1 or TRBD2, each matching 5 bases. Trimming removed 0 bases from V and 6 bases from J, with 18 bases in between. Germline-derived CDR1 and CDR2 are KGHSH and LQKENI. The CDR3 runs 16 residues.

V gene TRBV18 combines with J gene TRBJ2-5; no definite D call. Per germline, CDR1 KGHSH and CDR2 LQKENI. This CDR3 has 15 residues. V lost 1 base and J 3 bases, leaving 12 bases between the germline ends. The CDR3 DNA reads TGTGCCAGCTCACCACTTGGGGATCCAAAAGAGACCCAGTACTTC. This translates into CASSPLGDPKETQYF.

The chain recombines TRBV20-1 with TRBJ1-1; possibly TRBD1 for D (6 bases). Germline V gives CDR1 DFQATT, CDR2 SNEGSKA (reference sequence). V lost 2 bases and J lost 1, with 20 bases in between. The CDR3 loop spans 17 amino acids. In nucleotides, the CDR3 is TGCAGTGCTAGATTCGACAGGTCCTTAACCCGGAACACTGAAGCTTTCTTT. Encoded protein: CSARFDRSLTRNTEAFF.

This clonotype was observed a single time. This chain uses TRBV9 with TRBJ2-7, with TRBD2 matching 11 bases. Losses at the gene ends were 3 bases for V and 3 bases for J; bases not matched to a gene: 2. The CDR3 has 14 residues. Germline V lookup: CDR1 SGDLS, CDR2 YYNGEE. CDR3 region: CASSETSGIYEQYF. The CDR3, as DNA: TGTGCCAGCAGCGAGACTAGCGGGATCTACGAGCAGTACTTC. Full variable domain (missing parts from reference TRBV9 and TRBJ2-7): DSGVTQTPKHLITATGQRVTLRCSPRSGDLSVYWYQQSLDQGLQFLIQYYNGEERAKGNILERFSAQQFPDLHSELNLSSLELGDSALYFCASSETSGIYEQYFGPGTRLTVT.

This clonotype was recorded a few times. DNA of the CDR3: TGTGCCACCGCTCCTGGACAGGATATCCGAGAGACCCAGTACTTC. Residues: CATAPGQDIRETQYF. The genes are TRBV6-1 and TRBJ2-5; 7 nucleotides line up with TRBD1. The CDR3 totals 15 residues. Unmatched junction bases numbered 15, after V lost 10 bases and J lost 4 bases. The V gene's germline CDR1 is MNHNS and CDR2 SASEGT.

The J gene is TRBJ2-7, the V gene TRBV6-2 or TRBV6-3; 8 positions agree with TRBD1. The CDR3 consists of 12 residues. Germline trimming cut 10 bases from V and 7 bases from J; bases unmatched to any gene: 9. The germline CDR1 and CDR2 sequences are MNHEY and SVGEGT. CDR3 region: CATQGQAREQYV. DNA of the CDR3: TGTGCCACCCAGGGACAGGCGCGGGAGCAGTACGTC.

V is TRBV4-3 and J is TRBJ2-3; possibly TRBD2 for D (5 bases). CDR3 size: 15 residues. V was shortened by 4 bases and J by 2 bases, with 13 bases between the two germline ends. Germline CDR1 and CDR2: LGHNA and YSLEER. The chain's CDR3 is CASSRRAQDTDTQYF. In DNA form, the CDR3 reads TGCGCCAGCAGCCGGCGGGCGCAGGACACAGATACGCAGTATTTT.

This clonotype occurred a few times. The gene calls are TRBV11-3 and TRBJ2-3; 9 bases match TRBD2. The CDR3 has 15 amino acids. Germline V lookup: CDR1 SGHNT, CDR2 YENEEA. The J segment lost 4 bases and the V segment lost 3 bases, leaving 5 bases of the junction unmatched. CDR3 DNA sequence: TGTGCCAGCAGCTTGGTAGCGGGAGTTTCAGATACGCAGTATTTT. Amino acids: CASSLVAGVSDTQYF.

The J gene is TRBJ2-7, the V gene TRBV5-6, with D perhaps TRBD1 (7 bases). Trimming removed 4 bases from V and 3 bases from J, with 11 bases in between. There are 13 residues in the CDR3. Germline-derived CDR1 and CDR2 are SGHDT and YYEEEE. CDR3 in DNA: TGTGCCAGCAGCGCGGGACAGCGCTACGAGCAGTACGTC. Its protein is CASSAGQRYEQYV.

V gene TRBV12-3 or TRBV12-4 combines with J gene TRBJ2-1; 7 bases fit TRBD2. V shed 2 bases, J shed 7 bases, and the junction held 2 bases outside the gene matches. There are 13 residues in the CDR3. The CDR3 nucleotides read TGTGCCAGCAGTTTAAACGGGAGGAATGAGCAGTTCTTC. This encodes CASSLNGRNEQFF.

This clonotype was seen a few times. This CDR3 is CASSSVNAQAEAFF. In DNA form, the CDR3 reads TGTGCCAGCAGTTCCGTAAACGCGCAAGCTGAAGCTTTCTTT. The gene calls are TRBV6-5 and TRBJ1-1; D unclear. The ends were cut back, 4 bases at V and 6 bases at J, with 15 bases in the middle. CDR1 is MNHEY and CDR2 is SVGAGI in the germline V gene. CDR3 length: 14 residues.

CDR3 nucleotides: TGCGCCAGCAGCTCTCACGGGAGCAATGAGCAGTTCTTC. This codes for CASSSHGSNEQFF. The chain combines TRBV5-1 with TRBJ2-1; D possibly corresponds to TRBD2 (6 bases). The CDR3 consists of 13 residues. Germline V gives CDR1 SGHRS, CDR2 YFSETQ. V gave up 3 bases and J gave up 6 bases, with 10 bases separating them.

This clonotype appeared a few times. The chain has TRBV12-3 or TRBV12-4 and TRBJ1-5; D not resolved. This CDR3 is 13 amino acids long. V was trimmed by 3 bases and J by 3 bases, leaving 6 bases between them. The CDR3 bases are TGTGCCAGCAGTTTGGGTTACAATCAGCCCCAGCATTTT. Amino acids: CASSLGYNQPQHF.

The V gene is TRBV3-1, the J gene TRBJ2-5; the D gene could be TRBD1 or TRBD2 (6 bases each). This CDR3 contains 15 residues. V was cut by 3 bases and J by 3 bases, with 14 bases left in between. The germline gives CDR1 LGHDT, CDR2 YNNKEL (reference sequence). CDR3 in DNA: TGTGCCAGCAGCCAGGGACTGACAGGAAAAGAGACCCAGTACTTC. Its protein is CASSQGLTGKETQYF.

The rearrangement links TRBV7-3 to TRBJ1-1, with D uncertain. V shed 0 bases and J shed 6 bases, with 11 bases lying between them. The CDR3 has 14 residues. Germline assignment: CDR1 SGHTA and CDR2 FQGTGA. The CDR3 reads CASSLTAGRSEAFF. In nucleotides, the CDR3 is TGTGCCAGCAGCTTAACGGCCGGAAGGTCTGAAGCTTTCTTT.

The chain has TRBV6-5 and TRBJ1-5; the match to TRBD1 covers 7 bases. Germline V lookup: CDR1 MNHEY, CDR2 SVGAGI. CDR3 size: 16 residues. Trimming cost V 5 bases and J 1 base; bases outside gene matches: 8. CDR3 nucleotides: TGTGCCAGCAGTCGTTGGACAGGCCACAGCAATCAGCCCCAGCATTTT. Translation gives CASSRWTGHSNQPQHF.

About this clonotype itself: One end of the junction does not line up with germline, which may come from a read error. The J gene is TRBJ2-1, the V gene TRBV13; either TRBD1 or TRBD2 may fit D (5 bases each). The CDR3 is 12 residues long. Per the germline V gene, CDR1 is PRHDT and CDR2 is FYEKMQ (reference sequence). Written as DNA, the CDR3 is TGTGCCAGCAGCTTAGGCCTTGGGGACGGCCTCTTC. Its translation is CASSLGLGDGLF.